The 18 T cell receptor beta chains given below trace back to one sample, sequenced in a study of beta chain features in type 1 diabetes. Study outcomes and limitations: For Type 1 diabetes patients, all four CD4+ subsets carried TCRB CDR3s that were moderately but significantly shorter.

The authors reverse transcribed all of the isolated RNA, so sequencing captured expressed TCRB transcripts. The assay was immunoSEQ multiplex PCR, and TCRdb's table has in-frame clones only and misses some. The sample lists hundreds of thousands of clones, roughly an eighth occurring once. No antigens are known for them. The material sequenced was naive CD4+ T cells from blood. The receptors were gathered from a man aged 25 to 45 with type 1 diabetes.

The V gene is TRBV9, the J gene TRBJ2-1; 11 bases agree with TRBD2. The CDR3 length is 17 residues. CDR1 SGDLS and CDR2 YYNGEE come from the germline V gene. V trimming: 3 bases; J trimming: 6 bases; junction bases outside the gene matches: 11. The CDR3 coding sequence is TGTGCCAGCAGCGGAGCGGGGGGACTAGCGGTAATCAATGAGCAGTTCTTC. Its protein is CASSGAGGLAVINEQFF.

This clone was counted between two and nine times. V is TRBV11-2 and J is TRBJ2-5, with D possibly TRBD2 on 5 matching bases. The CDR3 is made up of 13 amino acids. V shed 5 bases and J shed 6 bases, with 13 bases lying between them. CDR1 SGHAT and CDR2 FQNNGV come from the germline V gene. CDR3 nucleotide sequence: TGTGCCAGCAGCGGAGGTCACGGCAAGACCCAGTACTTC. Amino acids: CASSGGHGKTQYF.

This clone has a handful of counts. V usage is TRBV28 and J usage is TRBJ2-3; possible D gene TRBD2, 5 bases. This CDR3 has 15 amino acids. The V end lost 4 bases, the J end lost 3 bases, and 14 bases lay between the germline ends. Per germline, CDR1 MDHEN and CDR2 SYDVKM. The CDR3 nucleotides read TGTGCCAGCAGTTCTAGCCGGAGAGGTACAGATACGCAGTATTTT. Translated, it gives CASSSSRRGTDTQYF.

The rearrangement links TRBV11-1 to TRBJ2-4, with D possibly being TRBD1 (6 bases). The germline V gene has CDR1 SGHAT and CDR2 FQDESV (reference sequence). With 5 bases removed from V and 0 bases from J, the gap between germline ends came to 14 bases. This CDR3 is 16 amino acids long. The CDR3: CASSHRVGLAKNIQYF. For the CDR3, the DNA is TGTGCCAGCAGCCACAGGGTCGGCCTAGCCAAAAACATTCAGTACTTC.

The chain combines TRBV6-5 with TRBJ1-1; TRBD1 matches 10 bases. The CDR3 extends over 14 amino acids. Germline lookup yields CDR1 MNHEY and CDR2 SVGAGI. After removal of 4 bases from V and 3 bases from J, the junction contained 2 bases not matched to a gene. CDR3 bases: TGTGCCAGCAGTTCTGGACAGGGGGACACTGAAGCTTTCTTT. Its translation is CASSSGQGDTEAFF.

The genes are TRBV5-4 and TRBJ1-1; D might be TRBD1 (6 bases). CDR1 SGHNT and CDR2 YYREEE come from the germline V gene (reference sequence). CDR3 length: 13 residues. Between the trimmed V and J ends, which lost 4 bases and 8 bases, there was a span of 15 bases. CDR3 nucleotide sequence: TGTGCCAGCAGCCTTCACGGGACACCGGAAGCTTTCTTT. Its protein product is CASSLHGTPEAFF.

This chain uses TRBV7-3 with TRBJ2-3; 10 bases match TRBD2. J lost 3 bases, V lost 1 base, and 4 bases had no gene match. There are 16 residues in the CDR3. Germline V CDR1 and CDR2: SGHTA, FQGTGA. CDR3 in amino acids: CASSLMRTSGTDTQYF. For the CDR3, the DNA is TGTGCCAGCAGCTTAATGCGGACTAGCGGAACAGATACGCAGTATTTT.

The chain recombines TRBV15 with TRBJ1-2; TRBD1 is a possible D gene (5 bases). Germline CDR1 LNHNV, CDR2 YYDKDF (reference sequence). The CDR3 covers 14 residues. V lost 3 bases, J lost 7 bases, and 15 bases lay in between. The CDR3 region has the DNA TGTGCCACCAGCAGTCGGTTAGGGGTCGGTGGCTACACCTTC. Protein sequence: CATSSRLGVGGYTF.

This clone was counted between two and nine times. This chain joins TRBV7-2 and TRBJ2-7, with D possibly matching TRBD1 (6 bases). This CDR3 has 15 residues. V was trimmed by 5 bases and J by 4 bases, leaving 18 bases between them. CDR1 and CDR2 (germline): SGHTA, FQGNSA. The CDR3 sequence: CASSLLRWGPYEQYF. The CDR3 nucleotides read TGTGCCAGCAGCCTACTACGATGGGGGCCTTACGAGCAGTACTTC.

This clone was counted a few times. The chain uses TRBV28 and TRBJ1-2, with D tentatively TRBD1 (6 bases). This CDR3 is built from 13 residues. V lost 4 bases and J 8 bases, leaving 14 bases between the germline ends. Germline assignment: CDR1 MDHEN and CDR2 SYDVKM. CDR3 sequence reads: CASSWAGARGYTF. The CDR3, as DNA: TGTGCCAGCAGTTGGGCGGGGGCTCGGGGCTACACCTTC.

The rearrangement joins TRBV27 to TRBJ2-7, with 8 bases fitting TRBD2. The V segment lost 5 bases and the J segment 4 bases; nucleotides outside the gene matches: 10. Germline-derived CDR1 and CDR2 are MNHEY and SMNVEV (reference sequence). CDR3 length: 15 residues. DNA for the CDR3: TGTGCCAGCAGTAGGACTAGCTTTAAGGATTACGAGCAGTACTTC. Encoded protein: CASSRTSFKDYEQYF.

This clone was seen a few times. This sample includes further DNA sequences coding for the same CDR3. The CDR3 DNA reads TGTGCCAGCAGTTTAGCCGGGGAGACCCAGTACTTC. Its protein is CASSLAGETQYF. This chain links TRBV28 with TRBJ2-5; no clear D gene. This CDR3 is 12 amino acids long. V shed 2 bases and J shed 5 bases, with 6 bases lying between them. Germline assignment: CDR1 MDHEN and CDR2 SYDVKM.

The rearrangement links TRBV9 to TRBJ2-2; 12 bases fit TRBD2. CDR3 length: 17 amino acids. The V gene's germline CDR1 is SGDLS and CDR2 YYNGEE. V lost 1 base, J lost 3 bases, and 4 bases stayed unmatched. This CDR3 reads CASSVKLAGGHTGELFF. For the CDR3, the DNA is TGTGCCAGCAGCGTAAAACTAGCGGGAGGACACACCGGGGAGCTGTTTTTT.

This rearrangement joins TRBV27 to TRBJ2-4, with TRBD1 matching over 8 bases. Germline V lookup: CDR1 MNHEY, CDR2 SMNVEV (reference sequence). This CDR3 has 16 amino acids. J gave up 1 base and V 7 bases, and 9 bases lay outside the gene matches. CDR3 nucleotides: TGTGCCAGCATTTCCAGGGGGCGCTCCGCCAAAAACATTCAGTACTTC. This codes for CASISRGRSAKNIQYF.

This clone was recorded a few times. This chain uses TRBV2 with TRBJ2-1, with 8 bases that match TRBD2. J lost 4 bases, V lost 0 bases, and 8 bases had no gene match. The CDR3 extends over 17 amino acids. CDR1 SNHLY and CDR2 FYNNEI come from the germline V gene. CDR3: CASSEADGIAGYNEQFF. CDR3 DNA sequence: TGTGCCAGCAGTGAAGCGGACGGGATAGCGGGATACAATGAGCAGTTCTTC.

V and J are TRBV11-2 and TRBJ2-5; 8 positions match TRBD2. J was trimmed by 5 bases and V by 5 bases; bases with no gene match: 16. The length of the CDR3 is 17 residues. Germline V gene lookup returns CDR1 SGHAT and CDR2 FQNNGV. The DNA of the CDR3 is TGTGCCAGCAGCCCGACTCTGGGACTAGGGCTTGGGGAGACCCAGTACTTC. Encoded protein: CASSPTLGLGLGETQYF.

The rearrangement links TRBV30 to TRBJ2-7; possible D gene TRBD2, 6 bases. The germline CDR1 and CDR2 sequences are GTSNPN and SVGIG (reference sequence). Deletions cut 5 bases from V and 2 bases from J, with 13 bases between. The CDR3 runs 13 residues. Here the CDR3 DNA reads TGTGCCTGGGGCACCGGGAGAACCTACGAGCAGTACTTC. The encoded protein is CAWGTGRTYEQYF.

The chain is built from TRBV5-1 and TRBJ2-2, with TRBD1 identical over 8 bases. V gave up 0 bases and J gave up 3 bases; unmatched junction bases: 4. This CDR3 comprises 16 residues. Germline-derived CDR1 and CDR2 are SGHRS and YFSETQ. The chain's CDR3 is CASSLGDRGDTGELFF. In DNA form, the CDR3 reads TGCGCCAGCAGCTTGGGCGACAGGGGAGACACCGGGGAGCTGTTTTTT.